This TCR beta chain was obtained from a study of T cell changes during pregnancy in multiple sclerosis. This table comes from immunoSEQ multiplex PCR, and its TCRdb copy is limited to in-frame clones, with some not included. The sample yields approximately 43,000 clones, around 93% seen once. Germline V gives CDR1 MGHRA, CDR2 YSYEKL. This CDR3 region has 15 residues. V lost 4 bases to trimming and J lost 3 bases, with 13 bases between them. The origin of this receptor is a female donor with multiple sclerosis, enrolled in a pregnancy study. The J gene is TRBJ1-5, the V gene TRBV4-1; no clear D. The material sequenced was CD8+ T cells from peripheral blood mononuclear cells, taken in the third trimester of pregnancy. The CDR3: CASSPTPGNNQPQHF. The CDR3, as DNA: TGCGCCAGCAGCCCCACCCCAGGTAACAATCAGCCCCAGCATTTT.